The next 3 T cell receptor beta chains were all read from a single sample in a study of control samples from healthy donors and cancer patients. Measured with immunoSEQ multiplex PCR; TCRdb has only the in-frame clones, and not every one. The sample includes around 90,000 clones, around four fifths of them seen just once. Sample: blood. Receptors were obtained from a man under 40 in good health.

This chain uses TRBV5-1 with TRBJ1-6, with D possibly TRBD1 on 6 matching bases. Per the germline V gene, CDR1 is SGHRS and CDR2 is YFSETQ. The CDR3 contains 15 residues. Trimming removed 0 bases at V and 6 bases at J, with 10 bases between. This chain's CDR3 is CASSLVTGSNSPLHF. The CDR3, as DNA: TGCGCCAGCAGCTTGGTGACAGGAAGTAATTCACCCCTCCACTTT.

The chain is built from TRBV6-5 and TRBJ2-2; TRBD2 agrees at 8 bases. With V trimmed by 0 bases and J by 4 bases, 4 bases remained unmatched. This CDR3 comprises 16 residues. CDR1 MNHEY and CDR2 SVGAGI come from the germline V gene. CDR3 DNA sequence: TGTGCCAGCAGTTACTCGAACGGGGGGGGCACCGGGGAGCTGTTTTTT. This translates into CASSYSNGGGTGELFF.

This sequence joins TRBV4-1 and TRBJ1-1; unclear D gene. The CDR3 has 9 residues. With 0 bases removed from V and 13 bases from J, the gap between germline ends came to 3 bases. CDR1 MGHRA and CDR2 YSYEKL come from the germline V gene. CDR3 bases: TGCGCCAGCAGCCAAGATGATTTCTTT. It is translated as CASSQDDFF.